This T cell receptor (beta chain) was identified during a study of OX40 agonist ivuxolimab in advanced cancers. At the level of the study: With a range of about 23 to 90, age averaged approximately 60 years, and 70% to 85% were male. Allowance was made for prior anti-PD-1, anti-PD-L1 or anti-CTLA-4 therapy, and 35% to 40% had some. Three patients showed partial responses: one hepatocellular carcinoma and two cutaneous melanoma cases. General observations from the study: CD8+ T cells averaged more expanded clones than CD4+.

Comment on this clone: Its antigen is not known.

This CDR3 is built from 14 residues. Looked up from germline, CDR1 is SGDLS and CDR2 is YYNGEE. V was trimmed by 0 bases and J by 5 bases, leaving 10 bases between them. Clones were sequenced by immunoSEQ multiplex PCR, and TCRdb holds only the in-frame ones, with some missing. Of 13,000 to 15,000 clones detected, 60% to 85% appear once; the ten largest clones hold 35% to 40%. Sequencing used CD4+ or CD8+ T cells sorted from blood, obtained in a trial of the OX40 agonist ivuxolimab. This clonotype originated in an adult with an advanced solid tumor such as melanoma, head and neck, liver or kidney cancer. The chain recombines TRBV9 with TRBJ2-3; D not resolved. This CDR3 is CASSVVGKVDTQYF. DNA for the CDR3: TGTGCCAGCAGCGTAGTTGGGAAGGTAGATACGCAGTATTTT. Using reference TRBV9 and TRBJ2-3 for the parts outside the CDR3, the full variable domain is DSGVTQTPKHLITATGQRVTLRCSPRSGDLSVYWYQQSLDQGLQFLIQYYNGEERAKGNILERFSAQQFPDLHSELNLSSLELGDSALYFCASSVVGKVDTQYFGPGTRLTVL.